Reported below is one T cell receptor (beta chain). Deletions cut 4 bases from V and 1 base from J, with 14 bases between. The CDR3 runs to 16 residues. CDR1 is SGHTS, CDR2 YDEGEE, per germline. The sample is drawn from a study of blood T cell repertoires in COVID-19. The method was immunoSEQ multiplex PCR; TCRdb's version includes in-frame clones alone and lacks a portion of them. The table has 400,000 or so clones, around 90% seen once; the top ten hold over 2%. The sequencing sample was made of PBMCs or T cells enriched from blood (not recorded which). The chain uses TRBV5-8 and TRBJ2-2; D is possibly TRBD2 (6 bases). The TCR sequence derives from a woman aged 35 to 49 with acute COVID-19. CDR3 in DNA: TGTGCCAGCAGCCCAGTCCGCGGGGTGAACACCGGGGAGCTGTTTTTT. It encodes CASSPVRGVNTGELFF.